This passage covers 19 T cell receptor beta chains from one sample sequenced in a study of shared clonotypes between healthy human individuals. Sequencing was performed with immunoSEQ multiplex PCR; in TCRdb, only in-frame clones are kept and a portion is missing. The table has roughly 490,000 clones, roughly 85% seen once; the top ten hold 9.5% to 15%. What was sequenced was PBMCs. These receptors all come from a middle-aged woman in good health. Some clones in this sample may be carry-over from other donors' samples.

The chain links TRBV7-2 to TRBJ1-5; D gene ambiguous. The V and J ends lost 5 bases and 3 bases respectively, with 8 bases between them. The CDR3 contains 13 residues. Germline V gives CDR1 SGHTA, CDR2 FQGNSA. The CDR3 region is CASSRWNNQPQHF. The CDR3 DNA reads TGTGCCAGCAGCCGCTGGAACAATCAGCCCCAGCATTTT.

The gene calls are TRBV18 and TRBJ1-1; a possible D gene is TRBD1 (5 bases). Trimming shortened V by 2 bases and J by 3 bases, and 13 bases separated the two germline ends. In germline, CDR1 is KGHSH, CDR2 LQKENI. The CDR3 covers 15 residues. CDR3 nucleotides: TGTGCCAGCTCACCAGGAAGGGGATTGGACACTGAAGCTTTCTTT. This sequence encodes CASSPGRGLDTEAFF.

This chain links TRBV7-9 with TRBJ2-2; 10 positions agree with TRBD2. This CDR3 has 16 residues. The V gene's germline CDR1 is SEHNR and CDR2 FQNEAQ (reference sequence). The V gene end was trimmed by 2 bases and the J gene end by 6 bases; junction bases not matched to a gene: 6. The CDR3 nucleotides are TGTGCCAGCAGCTTAAGGCTAGCGGGAGTCGCCGGGGAGCTGTTTTTT. Residues: CASSLRLAGVAGELFF.

This chain uses TRBV2 with TRBJ1-3; 9 bases map to TRBD1. Germline V gives CDR1 SNHLY, CDR2 FYNNEI. This CDR3 has 14 residues. Trimming took 8 bases from V and 6 from J; bases not matched to a gene: 8. The CDR3 DNA reads TGTGCCAGCTCAAGACAGGGGGTAGAAAACACCATATATTTT. Its translation: CASSRQGVENTIYF.

About this clone itself: The sample holds other DNA sequences that translate to the same CDR3. CDR3 bases: TGTGCCAGCAGATCCGACGGGAACTATGGCTACACCTTC. Residues: CASRSDGNYGYTF. The rearrangement joins TRBV6-5 to TRBJ1-2; D gene unclear. V was pared by 6 bases and J by 2 bases, with 10 bases between. Germline CDR1 is MNHEY and CDR2 is SVGAGI. The CDR3 loop spans 13 amino acids.

Regarding this clone: Different DNA sequences within this sample yield the same CDR3. The chain employs TRBV7-3 and TRBJ2-7; 12 nucleotides align to TRBD2. Germline V CDR1 and CDR2: SGHTA, FQGTGA. CDR3 length: 14 amino acids. The V gene end was trimmed by 5 bases and the J gene end by 6 bases; junction bases not matched to a gene: 5. In DNA form, the CDR3 reads TGTGCCAGCAGCCCGGGACTAGCGGGTGGCGAGCAGTACTTC. It encodes CASSPGLAGGEQYF. Full variable domain (rest looked up from reference TRBV7-3 and TRBJ2-7): GAGVSQTPSNKVTEKGKYVELRCDPISGHTALYWYRQSLGQGPEFLIYFQGTGAADDSGLPNDRFFAVRPEGSVSTLKIQRTERGDSAVYLCASSPGLAGGEQYFGPGTRLTVT.

The chain couples TRBV28 to TRBJ2-2, with D unresolved. CDR3 length equals 15 residues. Germline loops: CDR1 MDHEN, CDR2 SYDVKM. V lost 2 bases, J lost 0 bases, and 7 bases lay in between. CDR3 region: CASSLGGTNTGELFF. CDR3 bases: TGTGCCAGCAGTTTAGGTGGGACGAACACCGGGGAGCTGTTTTTT.

Turning to this clone: The junction does not match germline at one end; this may be a read error. The sample has other DNA sequences that encode this CDR3 too. The chain is built from TRBV6-6 and TRBJ2-7; no clear D. Looked up from germline, CDR1 is MNHNY and CDR2 is SVGAGI (reference sequence). This CDR3 is built from 13 residues. The CDR3 spells CASRPLGAYEQYF. The CDR3 nucleotides read TGTGCCAGCAGGCCCCTGGGCGCATACGAGCAATACTTC.

The chain links TRBV27 to TRBJ1-1; D may be TRBD1 (6 bases). The V end lost 4 bases, the J end lost 1 base, and 10 bases lay between the germline ends. Germline assignment: CDR1 MNHEY and CDR2 SMNVEV (reference sequence). This CDR3 is built from 14 residues. DNA for the CDR3: TGTGCCAGCAGTTGGTTGACAGGGAACACTGAAGCTTTCTTT. This encodes CASSWLTGNTEAFF.

This clone was recorded once. This sequence joins TRBV7-3 and TRBJ2-7; tentative D call: TRBD2 (5 bases). The germline gives CDR1 SGHTA, CDR2 FQGTGA. The CDR3 extends over 15 amino acids. Trimming took off 2 bases at V and 2 bases at J, with 13 bases between the two ends. CDR3 sequence (DNA): TGTGCCAGCAGCTTAGGGCCTAGCACCGCCTACGAGCAGTACTTC. The encoded protein is CASSLGPSTAYEQYF.

In its sample, this clone was seen a few times. The chain combines TRBV5-1 with TRBJ2-2; the match to TRBD2 covers 12 bases. The CDR3 contains 17 residues. The ends lost 4 bases at V and 0 bases at J; junction bases unmatched: 4. Per germline, CDR1 SGHRS and CDR2 YFSETQ. Written as DNA, the CDR3 is TGCGCCAGCAGCGGGGGACTAGCGGGCCCGAACACCGGGGAGCTGTTTTTT. Its translation is CASSGGLAGPNTGELFF.

The V call is TRBV7-9, the J call TRBJ2-6, with 8 bases lining up with TRBD1. The CDR3 is made up of 17 amino acids. Germline CDR1 SEHNR, CDR2 FQNEAQ (reference sequence). Trimming at V came to 5 bases and at J to 0 bases, leaving 6 bases not matched to a gene. CDR3 sequence (DNA): TGTGCCAGCAGCGCCGGGACAGGAAGCTCTGGGGCCAACGTCCTGACTTTC. It encodes CASSAGTGSSGANVLTF.

The CDR3 reads CASRRDRGEQFF. CDR3 coding DNA: TGTGCCAGCAGACGAGACAGGGGTGAGCAGTTCTTC. This chain links TRBV6-6 with TRBJ2-1, with 8 bases identical to TRBD1. In germline, CDR1 is MNHNY, CDR2 SVGAGI (reference sequence). J gave up 9 bases and V 6 bases, and 4 bases lay outside the gene matches. There are 12 residues in the CDR3.

This chain connects TRBV5-6 to TRBJ2-5; 10 nucleotides align to TRBD2. The closer fit of TRBJ2-7 to the DNA end suggests the J call may be wrong. The length of the CDR3 is 19 residues. Germline V gene lookup returns CDR1 SGHDT and CDR2 YYEEEE. The CDR3 sequence: CASSTGGLAILRTHYEQYF. In DNA form, the CDR3 reads TGTGCCAGCAGCACGGGGGGACTAGCGATTTTAAGGACCCATTACGAGCAGTACTTC.

To note about this clone: A read error is the likely source, as a far larger clone sits one nucleotide away. The chain is built from TRBV27 and TRBJ2-1; D may correspond to TRBD1 or TRBD2 (5 bases each). There are 14 residues in the CDR3. CDR1 and CDR2 (germline): MNHEY, SMNVEV (reference sequence). CDR3 protein: CASKRGRSYNKQFF. The CDR3 DNA reads TGTGCCAGCAAGAGGGGCCGCTCCTACAATAAGCAGTTCTTC.

The V gene is TRBV23-1, the J gene TRBJ2-6; maybe TRBD1 (6 bases). TRBV23-1 is assigned to the ORF class and has an uncertain function. This CDR3 has 18 residues. The V end lost 4 bases, the J end lost 3 bases, and 19 bases lay between the germline ends. The CDR3 bases are TGCGCCAGCAGTCTAGGGGGAATGCCCTCGTATGGGGCCAACGTCCTGACTTTC. It yields the protein CASSLGGMPSYGANVLTF.

This clone turned up a few times. V is TRBV27 and J is TRBJ2-7, with D possibly being TRBD1 (6 bases). The CDR3 length is 14 residues. Trimming took 2 bases from V and 6 from J, leaving 14 bases between them. Germline CDR1 is MNHEY and CDR2 is SMNVEV (reference sequence). The CDR3 loop reads CASSLKATGTEQYF. For the CDR3, the DNA is TGTGCCAGCAGTTTAAAAGCAACAGGGACCGAGCAGTACTTC.

J is TRBJ2-1 and V is TRBV28; TRBD2 matches 14 bases. This CDR3 has 16 amino acids. Unmatched junction bases numbered 3, after V lost 1 base and J lost 7 bases. Germline CDR1 is MDHEN and CDR2 is SYDVKM. CDR3 sequence: CASSLSGTSGRNEQFF. CDR3 bases: TGTGCCAGCAGTTTATCAGGGACTAGCGGGAGAAATGAGCAGTTCTTC.

The table lists this clone with a few counts. The CDR3 coding sequence is TGTGCCAGCAGTTTATCCCCCACGGGACTAGCGGGGCAGGGGACCCAGTACTTC. Translated: CASSLSPTGLAGQGTQYF. The chain uses TRBV27 and TRBJ2-5, with TRBD2 matching over 13 bases. V trimming: 0 bases; J trimming: 7 bases; junction bases outside the gene matches: 11. The germline V gene encodes CDR1 MNHEY and CDR2 SMNVEV (reference sequence). The CDR3 has 18 amino acids.